The 5 T cell receptor beta chains below were found in one sample sequenced in a study of Ad26.COV2.S vaccination and SARS-CoV-2 variants. Treatment noted: 15 to 20 received Ad26.COV2.S at low or high dose, single or two shots; 5 received placebo; per-sample allocation not given. Each sample was drawn 63 days after the first injection (of vaccine or placebo). Only in-frame clones appear in the TCRdb table, and some are missing; sequencing was by immunoSEQ multiplex PCR. The repertoire holds 440,000 or so clones, with over 80% as singletons. Source: peripheral blood, taken in a trial of Ad26.COV2.S vaccine versus placebo. All receptors derive from a person between 18 and 60 years old who received the Ad26.COV2.S COVID-19 vaccine or a placebo.

The chain joins TRBV7-2 to TRBJ2-1, with D possibly being TRBD2 (5 bases). The CDR3 extends over 15 amino acids. Trimming removed 1 base from V and 2 bases from J, with 9 bases in between. Germline loops: CDR1 SGHTA, CDR2 FQGNSA. CDR3 protein: CASSLGGYAYNEQFF. The CDR3 DNA reads as TGTGCCAGCAGCTTAGGCGGGTACGCCTACAATGAGCAGTTCTTC.

This chain uses TRBV9 with TRBJ2-1, with TRBD1 identical over 10 bases. This CDR3 has 16 amino acids. The trim removed 0 bases at V and 4 bases at J, leaving 4 bases unmatched. Per germline, CDR1 SGDLS and CDR2 YYNGEE. CDR3 amino acids: CASSVGGQGSYNEQFF. CDR3 nucleotide sequence: TGTGCCAGCAGCGTAGGGGGACAGGGGAGTTACAATGAGCAGTTCTTC. Variable domain in full (rest from reference TRBV9 and TRBJ2-1): DSGVTQTPKHLITATGQRVTLRCSPRSGDLSVYWYQQSLDQGLQFLIQYYNGEERAKGNILERFSAQQFPDLHSELNLSSLELGDSALYFCASSVGGQGSYNEQFFGPGTRLTVL.

The gene calls are TRBV4-3 and TRBJ2-3; D remains unclear. The V gene lost 1 base and the J gene lost 2 bases, with 7 bases spanning the gap. The CDR3 loop spans 14 amino acids. CDR1 and CDR2 from the germline V gene are LGHNA and YSLEER. The CDR3 reads CASSQGLNTDTQYF. The CDR3 DNA reads TGCGCCAGCAGCCAAGGACTCAACACAGATACGCAGTATTTT.

This chain joins TRBV4-3 and TRBJ2-6; no clear D gene. The CDR3 covers 18 residues. The germline V and J ends were trimmed by 0 bases and 0 bases, with 12 bases remaining between them. Germline CDR1 is LGHNA and CDR2 is YSLEER. The CDR3 is CASSQEYTGVSGANVLTF. The CDR3 coding sequence is TGCGCCAGCAGCCAAGAGTATACGGGTGTCTCTGGGGCCAACGTCCTGACTTTC.

The V call is TRBV11-2, the J call TRBJ2-5; no clear D. CDR1 and CDR2 from the germline V gene are SGHAT and FQNNGV. This CDR3 has 13 residues. V gave up 5 bases and J gave up 4 bases, with 11 bases separating them. The CDR3: CASSAGLVETQYF. The CDR3, as DNA: TGTGCCAGCAGCGCCGGTTTAGTAGAGACCCAGTACTTC.